This TCR beta chain originates from a study of shared clonotypes between healthy human individuals. The ends were cut back, 10 bases at V and 0 bases at J, with 25 bases in the middle. The CDR3 runs to 18 residues. Germline CDR1 and CDR2: MDHEN and SYDVKM. Clones were sequenced by immunoSEQ multiplex PCR, and TCRdb holds only the in-frame ones, with some missing. The sample lists over 2 million clones, under 95% seen once, with more than 0.35% in the top ten. Worth noting for this clone: The antigen remains unidentified.

General observations from the study: Among a few donors, around 5% of naive CD4 clonotypes were found in common. When compared with the clonotypes that were shared by all four sorted-subset donors, the non-shared clonotypes turned out to have lower generation probabilities.

The sample was naive CD4+ T cells from PBMCs. Regarding subset: CD45RA+ positively selected. The chain joins TRBV28 to TRBJ1-5; D gene ambiguous. This sequence originates from a man younger than 35 in good health. Some clones in this sample may be carry-over from other donors' samples. The CDR3 coding sequence is TGTGCCACCCTAGTGGGAGGCGGGCATGGTCTTAGCAATCAGCCCCAGCATTTT. Translated, it gives CATLVGGGHGLSNQPQHF.